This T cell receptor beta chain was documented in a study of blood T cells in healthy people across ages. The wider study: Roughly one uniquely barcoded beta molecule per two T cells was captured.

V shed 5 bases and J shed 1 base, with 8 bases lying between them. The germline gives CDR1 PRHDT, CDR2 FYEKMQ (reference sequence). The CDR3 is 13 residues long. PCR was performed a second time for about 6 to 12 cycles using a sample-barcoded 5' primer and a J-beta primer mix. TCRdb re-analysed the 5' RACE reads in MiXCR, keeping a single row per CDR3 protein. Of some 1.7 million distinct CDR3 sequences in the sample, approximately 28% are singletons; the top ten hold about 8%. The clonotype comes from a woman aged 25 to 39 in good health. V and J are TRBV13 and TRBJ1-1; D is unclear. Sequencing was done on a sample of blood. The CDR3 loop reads CASSRAANTEAFF. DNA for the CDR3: TGTGCCAGCAGCCGGGCGGCGAACACTGAAGCTTTCTTT.